This entry lists 30 T cell receptor beta chains sequenced from one sample in a study of T cell responses to AZD1222 COVID-19 vaccine. TCRdb's copy holds only in-frame clones and misses some; the assay was immunoSEQ multiplex PCR. The repertoire includes around 83,000 clones, roughly 84% of them detected once, and 15% to 20% sits in the top ten. The sample consisted of peripheral blood, taken on day 0 of AZD1222 vaccination. The origin of the receptors is an adult in good health.

This chain uses TRBV27 with TRBJ1-1; D unclear. The CDR3 sequence is 13 residues long. Germline V gene lookup returns CDR1 MNHEY and CDR2 SMNVEV (reference sequence). The ends were cut back, 3 bases at V and 1 base at J, with 6 bases in the middle. The CDR3 spells CASSFRKNTEAFF. The CDR3 DNA is TGTGCCAGCAGTTTTCGGAAGAACACTGAAGCTTTCTTT.

The CDR3 loop is CASSFGQINEKLFF. In DNA, the CDR3 is TGTGCCAGCAGTTTTGGACAGATTAATGAAAAACTGTTTTTT. This chain uses TRBV28 with TRBJ1-4; D might be TRBD1 (6 bases). Trimming took 3 bases from V and 4 from J, leaving 9 bases between them. The CDR3 length is 14 residues. From germline, CDR1 is MDHEN and CDR2 SYDVKM.

V usage is TRBV9 and J usage is TRBJ2-5; D possibly corresponds to TRBD2 (7 bases). Trimming removed 2 bases at V and 0 bases at J, with 8 bases between. The germline V gene has CDR1 SGDLS and CDR2 YYNGEE. The length of the CDR3 is 14 residues. The CDR3 loop reads CASSVGGHQETQYF. CDR3 bases: TGTGCCAGCAGCGTCGGGGGGCACCAAGAGACCCAGTACTTC.

The V call is TRBV20-1, the J call TRBJ1-2, with D unresolved. V gave up 3 bases and J gave up 8 bases, with 19 bases separating them. Germline V gives CDR1 DFQATT, CDR2 SNEGSKA (reference sequence). The CDR3 has 14 amino acids. CDR3 loop: CSASIPGESYGYTF. The CDR3 nucleotides are TGCAGTGCTAGTATCCCCGGCGAGTCCTACGGCTACACCTTC.

The CDR3 sequence: CASRADRAYGYTF. The CDR3 nucleotides are TGTGCCAGCAGGGCGGACAGGGCCTATGGCTACACCTTC. The genes are TRBV28 and TRBJ1-2; 8 positions agree with TRBD1. Trimming at V came to 6 bases and at J to 4 bases, leaving 4 bases not matched to a gene. CDR3 length equals 13 residues. Per germline, CDR1 MDHEN and CDR2 SYDVKM.

V gene TRBV7-3 combines with J gene TRBJ1-2; no clear D. CDR3 length: 13 residues. V was trimmed by 1 base and J by 6 bases, leaving 9 bases between them. Germline assignment: CDR1 SGHTA and CDR2 FQGTGA. CDR3 sequence reads: CASSLIGQDGYTF. The DNA of the CDR3 is TGTGCCAGCAGCTTAATTGGGCAAGATGGCTACACCTTC.

The chain uses TRBV5-1 and TRBJ1-1; D is unclear. CDR1 and CDR2 (germline): SGHRS, YFSETQ. Trimming took off 0 bases at V and 1 base at J, with 10 bases between the two ends. The CDR3 has 15 amino acids. The CDR3 DNA follows: TGCGCCAGCAGCTTGGCGTTTATGCAGAACACTGAAGCTTTCTTT. As protein: CASSLAFMQNTEAFF.

The genes are TRBV7-2 and TRBJ2-5, with 10 bases that match TRBD2. V shed 5 bases, J shed 5 bases, and the junction held 8 bases outside the gene matches. Germline V gene sequence: CDR1 SGHTA, CDR2 FQGNSA. The length of the CDR3 is 15 residues. CDR3 DNA: TGTGCCAGCAGCCAAGGCAGCGGGGGGGCTGAGACCCAGTACTTC. It yields the protein CASSQGSGGAETQYF.

The chain links TRBV4-3 to TRBJ2-5, with TRBD2 matching 11 bases. The trim removed 1 base at V and 4 bases at J, leaving 8 bases unmatched. CDR1 is LGHNA, CDR2 YSLEER, per germline. The CDR3 consists of 17 residues. The CDR3 region is CASSQASLAGGGETQYF. CDR3 in DNA: TGCGCCAGCAGCCAAGCTTCGCTAGCGGGGGGAGGAGAGACCCAGTACTTC.

V gene TRBV2 combines with J gene TRBJ1-1; no clear D. Trimming left V 3 bases short and J 2 bases short, with 10 bases between. The CDR3 totals 14 residues. From germline, CDR1 is SNHLY and CDR2 FYNNEI. This chain's CDR3 is CASSDLGPNTEAFF. CDR3 nucleotide sequence: TGTGCCAGCAGTGACCTGGGTCCTAACACTGAAGCTTTCTTT. Full variable domain (remainder filled in from reference TRBV2 and TRBJ1-1): EPEVTQTPSHQVTQMGQEVILRCVPISNHLYFYWYRQILGQKVEFLVSFYNNEISEKSEIFDDQFSVERPDGSNFTLKIRSTKLEDSAMYFCASSDLGPNTEAFFGQGTRLTVV.

This rearrangement joins TRBV5-1 to TRBJ1-2, with 7 bases lining up with TRBD1. The trim removed 0 bases at V and 1 base at J, leaving 3 bases unmatched. This CDR3 is 15 amino acids long. The germline V gene encodes CDR1 SGHRS and CDR2 YFSETQ. Here the CDR3 DNA reads TGCGCCAGCAGCTTGGACGGGACAGATAACTATGGCTACACCTTC. This sequence encodes CASSLDGTDNYGYTF.

The V and J genes are TRBV6-5 and TRBJ2-7; tentative D call: TRBD2 (7 bases). With 2 bases removed from V and 3 bases from J, the gap between germline ends came to 14 bases. The CDR3 is 15 residues long. Germline CDR1 is MNHEY and CDR2 is SVGAGI. DNA for the CDR3: TGTGCCAGCAGTTACCTCCTAGGGGGGGGCTACGAGCAGTACTTC. It is translated as CASSYLLGGGYEQYF.

This chain uses TRBV7-9 with TRBJ1-2; unclear D gene. This CDR3 is built from 12 residues. The germline V gene has CDR1 SEHNR and CDR2 FQNEAQ (reference sequence). The V gene lost 5 bases and the J gene lost 0 bases, with 4 bases spanning the gap. CDR3 sequence: CASSTSNYGYTF. DNA for the CDR3: TGTGCCAGCAGCACCTCTAACTATGGCTACACCTTC.

The CDR3, as DNA: TGTGCCAGCAAGGACACGGCGAACACTGAAGCTTTCTTT. Its protein product is CASKDTANTEAFF. The chain recombines TRBV18 with TRBJ1-1; D is possibly TRBD1 (5 bases). The CDR3 consists of 13 residues. Per germline, CDR1 KGHSH and CDR2 LQKENI. The germline V and J ends were trimmed by 8 bases and 1 base, with 11 bases remaining between them.

The rearrangement uses TRBV10-3 and TRBJ1-1; no reliable D call. V was pared by 9 bases and J by 6 bases, with 11 bases between. This CDR3 has 11 residues. Germline loops: CDR1 ENHRY, CDR2 SYGVKD. The CDR3 spells CAMATEAEAFF. Written as DNA, the CDR3 is TGTGCCATGGCCACAGAGGCTGAAGCTTTCTTT.

In its sample, this clone was seen once. This sequence joins TRBV6-5 and TRBJ1-2, with a possible D match to TRBD1 (6 bases). Trimming removed 6 bases at V and 1 base at J, with 9 bases between. The CDR3 has 13 residues. Germline V gene lookup returns CDR1 MNHEY and CDR2 SVGAGI. The CDR3 bases are TGTGCCAGCAGCAGACAGGATAACTATGGCTACACCTTC. This translates into CASSRQDNYGYTF.

The rearrangement links TRBV7-2 to TRBJ2-1, with a weak D call TRBD2 (5 bases). The CDR3 totals 13 residues. The V and J ends lost 4 bases and 9 bases respectively, with 13 bases between them. Germline lookup yields CDR1 SGHTA and CDR2 FQGNSA. DNA for the CDR3: TGTGCCAGCAGCTCCGGGGTCCTTAGTGAGCAGTTCTTC. It translates to CASSSGVLSEQFF. Using reference TRBV7-2 and TRBJ2-1 for the parts outside the CDR3, the full variable domain is GAGVSQSPSNKVTEKGKDVELRCDPISGHTALYWYRQSLGQGLEFLIYFQGNSAPDKSGLPSDRFSAERTGGSVSTLTIQRTQQEDSAVYLCASSSGVLSEQFFGPGTRLTVL.

V is TRBV4-3 and J is TRBJ1-3; D unresolved. Trimming shortened V by 1 base and J by 0 bases, and 10 bases separated the two germline ends. CDR3 length: 16 amino acids. The germline CDR1 and CDR2 sequences are LGHNA and YSLEER. This chain's CDR3 is CASSQAEALSGNTIYF. CDR3 nucleotide sequence: TGCGCCAGCAGCCAAGCTGAGGCCCTCTCTGGAAACACCATATATTTT.

The V and J genes are TRBV7-2 and TRBJ1-4; D might be TRBD1 (6 bases). Per the germline V gene, CDR1 is SGHTA and CDR2 is FQGNSA. Trimming took off 2 bases at V and 4 bases at J, with 8 bases between the two ends. The CDR3 extends over 14 amino acids. CDR3: CASSLRGSNEKLFF. CDR3 DNA sequence: TGTGCCAGCAGCTTAAGGGGGAGTAATGAAAAACTGTTTTTT.

The J gene is TRBJ1-6, the V gene TRBV2, with 7 positions matching TRBD1. The CDR3 runs 15 residues. Germline trimming cut 5 bases from V and 3 bases from J; bases unmatched to any gene: 4. The germline CDR1 and CDR2 sequences are SNHLY and FYNNEI. In DNA form, the CDR3 reads TGTGCCAGCAGTATCCGGGACAGCTATAATTCACCCCTCCACTTT. Amino acids: CASSIRDSYNSPLHF.

J is TRBJ2-7 and V is TRBV5-1; tentatively, D is TRBD1 (6 bases). The CDR3 extends over 18 amino acids. Trimming took 2 bases from V and 3 from J, leaving 24 bases between them. CDR1 SGHRS and CDR2 YFSETQ come from the germline V gene. The CDR3 coding sequence is TGCGCCAGCAGCTTACACCGGGACACCATACCGAGGGGCTACGAGCAGTACTTC. Its translation: CASSLHRDTIPRGYEQYF.

This chain connects TRBV12-3 or TRBV12-4 to TRBJ2-3; a weak D match, TRBD2 (6 bases). V lost 5 bases and J 5 bases, leaving 11 bases between the germline ends. The CDR3 covers 13 residues. CDR3 sequence reads: CASSARLEDTQYF. CDR3 in DNA: TGTGCCAGCAGTGCCCGACTAGAAGATACGCAGTATTTT.

This clone has only one observation. The CDR3 loop is CAISEVPSATGELFF. CDR3 sequence (DNA): TGTGCCATCAGTGAGGTTCCTAGCGCCACCGGGGAGCTGTTTTTT. This chain links TRBV10-3 with TRBJ2-2, with D perhaps TRBD2 (6 bases). CDR3 length: 15 amino acids. The germline V gene has CDR1 ENHRY and CDR2 SYGVKD. V was cut by 2 bases and J by 4 bases, with 11 bases left in between.

The chain uses TRBV5-6 and TRBJ2-3, with 9 bases lining up with TRBD2. This CDR3 is built from 16 residues. Germline V gives CDR1 SGHDT, CDR2 YYEEEE. J gave up 4 bases and V 0 bases, and 6 bases lay outside the gene matches. CDR3 coding DNA: TGTGCCAGCAGCTTGGTAGGAGCGGGAGGCGCAGATACGCAGTATTTT. It specifies CASSLVGAGGADTQYF.

The V gene is TRBV28, the J gene TRBJ1-2; TRBD1 agrees at 8 bases. The CDR3 is made up of 15 amino acids. J was trimmed by 6 bases and V by 6 bases; bases with no gene match: 12. Per germline, CDR1 MDHEN and CDR2 SYDVKM. Here the CDR3 DNA reads TGTGCCAGCAGGAATGGACAGGGAAATTCTGATGGCTACACCTTC. Its protein is CASRNGQGNSDGYTF.

The count of this clone is one. The V gene is TRBV20-1, the J gene TRBJ2-3, with 7 nucleotides matching TRBD2. The V gene's germline CDR1 is DFQATT and CDR2 SNEGSKA (reference sequence). After removal of 5 bases from V and 6 bases from J, the junction contained 8 bases not matched to a gene. The CDR3 sequence is 13 residues long. For the CDR3, the DNA is TGCAGTGCTCGTGGGACTACCCACGATACGCAGTATTTT. Its protein product is CSARGTTHDTQYF.

This clone has just one count. The rearrangement joins TRBV6-6 to TRBJ1-6; possibly TRBD1 for D (6 bases). Germline-derived CDR1 and CDR2 are MNHNY and SVGAGI (reference sequence). Trimming pared 0 bases from V and 8 bases from J, leaving 11 bases between. The CDR3 contains 15 residues. The CDR3 DNA is TGTGCCAGCAGTTACTCAGGCAGGGGTTATTCACCCCTCCACTTT. As protein: CASSYSGRGYSPLHF.

This clone came up once. This chain uses TRBV19 with TRBJ1-5, with D possibly matching TRBD1 (6 bases). CDR1 is LNHDA, CDR2 SQIVND, per germline (reference sequence). Between the trimmed V and J ends, which lost 5 bases and 7 bases, there was a span of 12 bases. The CDR3 is 13 residues long. In DNA, the CDR3 is TGTGCCAGTAGTCCACAGGGCGGGCAGCCCCAGCATTTT. As protein: CASSPQGGQPQHF.

This sequence joins TRBV2 and TRBJ1-6, with D hard to call. The CDR3 totals 13 residues. CDR1 SNHLY and CDR2 FYNNEI come from the germline V gene. The ends were cut back, 3 bases at V and 7 bases at J, with 7 bases in the middle. The CDR3 DNA is TGTGCCAGCAGTGATCGGGGAAATTCACCCCTCCACTTT. This gives the protein CASSDRGNSPLHF.

The V and J genes are TRBV6-2 or TRBV6-3 and TRBJ1-2; D unresolved. There are 15 residues in the CDR3. Germline loops: CDR1 MNHEY, CDR2 SVGEGT. The germline V and J ends were trimmed by 2 bases and 3 bases, with 13 bases remaining between them. Here the CDR3 DNA reads TGTGCCAGCAGTTACATCACACAACCCTACTATGGCTACACCTTC. This sequence encodes CASSYITQPYYGYTF.